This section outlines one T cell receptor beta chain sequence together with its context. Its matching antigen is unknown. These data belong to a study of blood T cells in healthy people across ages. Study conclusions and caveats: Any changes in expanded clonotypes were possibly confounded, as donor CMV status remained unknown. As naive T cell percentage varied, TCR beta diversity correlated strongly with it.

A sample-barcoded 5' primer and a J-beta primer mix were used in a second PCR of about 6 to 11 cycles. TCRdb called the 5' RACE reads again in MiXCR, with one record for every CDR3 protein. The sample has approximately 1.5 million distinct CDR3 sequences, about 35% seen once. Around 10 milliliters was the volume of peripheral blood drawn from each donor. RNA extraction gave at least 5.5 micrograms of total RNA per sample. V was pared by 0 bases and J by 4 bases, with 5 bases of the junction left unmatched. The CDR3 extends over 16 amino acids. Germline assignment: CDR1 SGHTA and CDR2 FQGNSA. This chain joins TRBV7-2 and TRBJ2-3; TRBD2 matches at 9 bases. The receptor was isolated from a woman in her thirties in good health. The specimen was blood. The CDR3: CASSLAASGNADTQYF. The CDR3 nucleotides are TGTGCCAGCAGCTTAGCAGCTAGCGGGAATGCAGATACGCAGTATTTT.